The 18 T cell receptor beta chains listed next were all sequenced from one sample in a study of identical twins. TCRdb itself ran the 5' RACE reads through MiXCR, one entry per CDR3 protein. This table holds fewer than 550,000 distinct CDR3 sequences, roughly an eighth found once. This same sample was also taken into another study, of yellow fever vaccine responses in identical twins.

The sequenced material came from CD4+ T cells sorted from blood. The receptors shown here come from a woman between 18 and 29 years old in good health.

This clonotype was recorded at least ten times. The rearrangement uses TRBV7-2 and TRBJ2-5, with 9 bases aligning to TRBD2. Germline V CDR1 and CDR2: SGHTA, FQGNSA. CDR3 length: 16 residues. Trimming removed 3 bases from V and 9 bases from J; junction bases left unmatched: 14. The CDR3 is CASSFTGTSLIKAQYF. The CDR3 DNA follows: TGTGCCAGCAGCTTTACGGGGACTAGCCTCATTAAGGCCCAGTACTTC.

This clonotype was seen more than once but under ten times. J is TRBJ2-2 and V is TRBV24-1; perhaps TRBD1 as D (5 bases). V was shortened by 9 bases and J by 7 bases, with 14 bases between the two germline ends. Germline V gives CDR1 KGHDR, CDR2 SFDVKD. There are 13 residues in the CDR3. The CDR3 nucleotides are TGTGCCACCGGCAGGGCGAGAAGCGGGGAGCTGTTTTTT. This encodes CATGRARSGELFF.

CDR3 sequence (DNA): TGTGCCAGCAGCGGGAGGACAGGGATAGGTCAGCCCCAGCATTTT. It specifies CASSGRTGIGQPQHF. The chain uses TRBV7-2 and TRBJ1-5; TRBD1 agrees at 8 bases. The CDR3 runs to 15 residues. With V trimmed by 5 bases and J by 6 bases, 9 bases remained unmatched. Germline CDR1 and CDR2: SGHTA and FQGNSA.

The CDR3 sequence is CSARLPQRGQETQYF. The CDR3 coding sequence is TGCAGTGCTAGACTCCCTCAAAGGGGCCAAGAGACCCAGTACTTC. The chain is built from TRBV20-1 and TRBJ2-5; D may be TRBD1 (5 bases). CDR1 is DFQATT, CDR2 SNEGSKA, per germline (reference sequence). The V end was cut by 2 bases, the J end by 1 base, with 14 bases between. CDR3 length equals 15 residues.

Ten or more counts support this clonotype. The chain is built from TRBV6-1 and TRBJ2-4; D gene unclear. The CDR3 covers 15 residues. V shed 4 bases and J shed 0 bases, with 10 bases lying between them. CDR1 is MNHNS, CDR2 SASEGT, per germline. CDR3 coding DNA: TGTGCCAGCAGTGTTGCAGTAACAGCCAAAAACATTCAGTACTTC. It specifies CASSVAVTAKNIQYF.

This clonotype was counted a few times. The rearrangement links TRBV13 to TRBJ1-6, with TRBD1 as a possible D gene (5 bases). Germline V gene lookup returns CDR1 PRHDT and CDR2 FYEKMQ (reference sequence). V was clipped by 3 bases and J by 9 bases, with 9 bases between them. The length of the CDR3 is 13 residues. This chain's CDR3 is CASSFGRASPLHF. The CDR3 DNA reads as TGTGCCAGCAGCTTTGGCAGGGCTTCACCCCTCCACTTT.

There are a few counts of this clonotype. This rearrangement joins TRBV6-1 to TRBJ2-4, with D maybe TRBD2 (7 bases). Germline CDR1 reads MNHNS; CDR2 reads SASEGT. This CDR3 is built from 15 residues. Trimming pared 10 bases from V and 0 bases from J, leaving 16 bases between. The CDR3 loop reads CATRRGRGAKNIQYF. CDR3 DNA sequence: TGTGCCACCAGGCGGGGGCGCGGAGCCAAAAACATTCAGTACTTC.

The genes are TRBV5-1 and TRBJ2-1; 8 nucleotides agree with TRBD1. Trimming cost V 3 bases and J 0 bases; bases outside gene matches: 2. The CDR3 is 15 residues long. The germline CDR1 and CDR2 sequences are SGHRS and YFSETQ. The CDR3 region is CASSWDRPSYNEQFF. DNA for the CDR3: TGCGCCAGCAGCTGGGACAGGCCCTCCTACAATGAGCAGTTCTTC.

In this sample, this clonotype turned up many times. This chain joins TRBV12-3 or TRBV12-4 and TRBJ1-6; perhaps TRBD1 as D (6 bases). V was cut by 7 bases and J by 7 bases, with 17 bases left in between. The length of the CDR3 is 15 residues. CDR3: CASNLDSGLNSPLHF. The CDR3 coding sequence is TGTGCCAGCAACTTGGACAGCGGCCTGAATTCACCCCTCCACTTT.

This clonotype was seen a handful of times. In DNA form, the CDR3 reads TGTGCCAGCAGTTTAGGCGCGGGGAGATCCCGGGAGCAGTACTTC. Encoded protein: CASSLGAGRSREQYF. The chain joins TRBV12-3 or TRBV12-4 to TRBJ2-7, with D perhaps TRBD2 (6 bases). Between the trimmed V and J ends, which lost 1 base and 7 bases, there was a span of 17 bases. The CDR3 loop spans 15 amino acids.

The V and J genes are TRBV20-1 and TRBJ1-2, with D maybe TRBD1 (6 bases). CDR1 is DFQATT, CDR2 SNEGSKA, per germline (reference sequence). The CDR3 runs 12 residues. CDR3 sequence reads: CTTGDMNYGYTF. In nucleotides, the CDR3 is TGCACCACCGGGGACATGAACTATGGCTACACCTTC.

Ten or more counts support this clonotype. The genes are TRBV7-9 and TRBJ1-6; TRBD1 aligns across 7 bases. J was trimmed by 5 bases and V by 6 bases; bases with no gene match: 4. CDR3 length: 14 amino acids. Germline lookup yields CDR1 SEHNR and CDR2 FQNEAQ (reference sequence). Here the CDR3 DNA reads TGTGCCAGCAGGGACACAGGGGATAATTCACCCCTCCACTTT. Its translation is CASRDTGDNSPLHF.

The V gene is TRBV30, the J gene TRBJ1-6; D gene unclear. Germline CDR1 reads GTSNPN; CDR2 reads SVGIG (reference sequence). The CDR3 is made up of 17 amino acids. With 0 bases removed from V and 5 bases from J, the gap between germline ends came to 17 bases. The CDR3 DNA reads as TGTGCCTGGAGTGTACCGGGCAGGTTGAGGAATAATTCACCCCTCCACTTT. It yields the protein CAWSVPGRLRNNSPLHF.

V is TRBV12-3 or TRBV12-4 and J is TRBJ2-7; 7 bases line up with TRBD2. V shed 3 bases and J 0 bases; nucleotides not matched to a gene: 2. This CDR3 region has 14 residues. The CDR3 spells CASSLRTSSYEQYF. The CDR3 nucleotides read TGTGCCAGCAGTTTGAGGACTAGCTCCTACGAGCAGTACTTC.

The rearrangement links TRBV4-3 to TRBJ2-1, with TRBD1 matching 9 bases. CDR1 and CDR2 (germline): LGHNA, YSLEER. Losses at the gene ends were 3 bases for V and 10 bases for J; bases not matched to a gene: 10. The CDR3 has 15 amino acids. For the CDR3, the DNA is TGCGCCAGCAGCCATGGTGGGGACAGGGACTTCGAGCAGTTCTTC. Protein sequence: CASSHGGDRDFEQFF.

The rearrangement links TRBV15 to TRBJ2-5; D gene uncertain. The length of the CDR3 is 12 residues. Trimming left V 2 bases short and J 4 bases short, with 5 bases between. CDR1 is LNHNV and CDR2 is YYDKDF in the germline V gene (reference sequence). The CDR3 reads CATSRHLETQYF. CDR3 coding DNA: TGTGCCACCAGCAGACACCTAGAGACCCAGTACTTC.

As regards this clonotype: The conserved phenylalanine or tryptophan is not found at the CDR3 terminus, so this likely reflects a read error. The limits of the CDR3 on the DNA are not certain, so only TCRdb's listed CDR3 is given. This sequence joins TRBV7-2 and TRBJ2-7; the table's D call TRBD1 went unverified against the DNA. The CDR3 is 14 amino acids long, termini counted. In germline, CDR1 is SGHTA, CDR2 FQGNSA. The CDR3 reads CASSLGVATDREFL.

This clonotype was counted ten times or more. This CDR3 reads CSATTLQSFGTDTQYF. In DNA, the CDR3 is TGCAGCGCCACCACCTTACAGTCTTTTGGCACAGATACGCAGTATTTT. V is TRBV29-1 and J is TRBJ2-3; D unresolved. V gave up 7 bases and J gave up 1 base, with 21 bases separating them. CDR1 and CDR2 (germline): SQVTM, ANQGSEA. The CDR3 sequence is 16 residues long.